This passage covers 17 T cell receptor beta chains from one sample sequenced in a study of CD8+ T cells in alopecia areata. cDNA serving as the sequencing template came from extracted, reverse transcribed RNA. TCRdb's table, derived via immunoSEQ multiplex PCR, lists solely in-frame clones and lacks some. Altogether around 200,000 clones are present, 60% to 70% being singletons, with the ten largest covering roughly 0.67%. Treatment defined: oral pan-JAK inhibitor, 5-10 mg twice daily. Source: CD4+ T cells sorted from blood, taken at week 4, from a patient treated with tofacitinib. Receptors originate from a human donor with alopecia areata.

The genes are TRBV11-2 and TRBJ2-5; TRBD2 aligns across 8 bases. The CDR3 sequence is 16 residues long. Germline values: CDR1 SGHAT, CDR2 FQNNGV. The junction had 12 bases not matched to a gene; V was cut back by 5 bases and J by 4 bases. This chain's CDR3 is CASSRKGREGRETQYF. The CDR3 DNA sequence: TGTGCCAGCAGCCGCAAGGGACGGGAGGGCCGAGAGACCCAGTACTTC.

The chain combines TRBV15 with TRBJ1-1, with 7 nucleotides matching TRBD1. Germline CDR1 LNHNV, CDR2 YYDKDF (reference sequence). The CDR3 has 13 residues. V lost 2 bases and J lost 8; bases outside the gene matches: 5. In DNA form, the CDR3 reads TGTGCCACCAGCAGATCCGACAGGGCGGAAGCTTTCTTT. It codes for CATSRSDRAEAFF.

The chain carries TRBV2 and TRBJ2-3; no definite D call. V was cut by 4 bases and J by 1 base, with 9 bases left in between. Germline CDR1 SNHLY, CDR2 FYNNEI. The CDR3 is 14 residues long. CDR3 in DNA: TGTGCCAGCAGTGCCCAAGGAGGCACAGATACGCAGTATTTT. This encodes CASSAQGGTDTQYF.

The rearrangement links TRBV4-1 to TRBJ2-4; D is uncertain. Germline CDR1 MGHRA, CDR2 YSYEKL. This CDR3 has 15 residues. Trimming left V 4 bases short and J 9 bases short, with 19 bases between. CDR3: CASSPFDLNWGIQYF. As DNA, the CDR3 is TGCGCCAGCAGCCCCTTTGACCTCAATTGGGGCATTCAGTACTTC.

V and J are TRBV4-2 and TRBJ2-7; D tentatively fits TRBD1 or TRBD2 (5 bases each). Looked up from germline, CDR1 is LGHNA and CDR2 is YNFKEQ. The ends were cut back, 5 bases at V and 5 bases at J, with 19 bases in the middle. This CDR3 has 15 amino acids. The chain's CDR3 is CASSFVGDRANEQYF. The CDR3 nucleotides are TGTGCCAGCAGCTTTGTGGGGGACCGAGCAAACGAGCAGTACTTC.

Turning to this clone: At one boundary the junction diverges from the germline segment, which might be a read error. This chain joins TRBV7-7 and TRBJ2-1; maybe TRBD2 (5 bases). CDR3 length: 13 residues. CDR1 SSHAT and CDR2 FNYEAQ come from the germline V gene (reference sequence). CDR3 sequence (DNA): TGTGCTAGCAGCTTAGCCGGGGAGCATGAGCAGTTCTTC. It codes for CASSLAGEHEQFF.

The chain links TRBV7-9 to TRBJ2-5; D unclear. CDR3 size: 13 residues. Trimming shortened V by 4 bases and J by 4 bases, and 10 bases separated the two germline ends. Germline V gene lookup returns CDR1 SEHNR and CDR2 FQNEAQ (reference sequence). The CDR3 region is CASSSVGGETQYF. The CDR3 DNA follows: TGTGCCAGCAGCTCCGTTGGCGGAGAGACCCAGTACTTC.

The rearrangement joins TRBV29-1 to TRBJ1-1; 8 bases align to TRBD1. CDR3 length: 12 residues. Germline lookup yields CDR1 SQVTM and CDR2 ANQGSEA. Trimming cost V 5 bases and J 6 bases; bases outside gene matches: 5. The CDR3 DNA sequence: TGCAGCGTTTTCAGGGGGCGGGCTGAAGCTTTCTTT. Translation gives CSVFRGRAEAFF.

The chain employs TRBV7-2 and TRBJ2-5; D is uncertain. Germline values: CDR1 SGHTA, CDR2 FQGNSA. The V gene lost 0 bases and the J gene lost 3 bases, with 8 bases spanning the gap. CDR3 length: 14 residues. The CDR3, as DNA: TGTGCCAGCAGCTTAGCGATGGTCAAAGAGACCCAGTACTTC. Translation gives CASSLAMVKETQYF.

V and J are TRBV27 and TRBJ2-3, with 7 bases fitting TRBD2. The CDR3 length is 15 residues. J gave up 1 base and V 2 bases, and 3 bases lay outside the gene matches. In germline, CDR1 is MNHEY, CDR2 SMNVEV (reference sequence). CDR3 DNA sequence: TGTGCCAGCAGTTTAGTGGGGAGGGGCACAGATACGCAGTATTTT. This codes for CASSLVGRGTDTQYF.

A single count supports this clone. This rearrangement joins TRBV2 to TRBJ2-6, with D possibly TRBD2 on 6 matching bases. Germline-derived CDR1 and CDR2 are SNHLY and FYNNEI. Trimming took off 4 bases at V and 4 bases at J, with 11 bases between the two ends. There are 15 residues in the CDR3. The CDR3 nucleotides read TGTGCCAGCAGTGGGGAGGTTTCGGGGGCCAACGTCCTGACTTTC. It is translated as CASSGEVSGANVLTF. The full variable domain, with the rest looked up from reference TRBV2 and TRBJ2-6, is EPEVTQTPSHQVTQMGQEVILRCVPISNHLYFYWYRQILGQKVEFLVSFYNNEISEKSEIFDDQFSVERPDGSNFTLKIRSTKLEDSAMYFCASSGEVSGANVLTFGAGSRLTVL.

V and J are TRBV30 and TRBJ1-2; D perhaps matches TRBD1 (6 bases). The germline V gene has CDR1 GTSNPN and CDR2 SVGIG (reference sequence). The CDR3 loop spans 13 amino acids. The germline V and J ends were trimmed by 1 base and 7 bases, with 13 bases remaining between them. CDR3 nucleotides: TGTGCCTGGAGTGAGGGGGGGGCCAGTGGCTACACCTTC. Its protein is CAWSEGGASGYTF.

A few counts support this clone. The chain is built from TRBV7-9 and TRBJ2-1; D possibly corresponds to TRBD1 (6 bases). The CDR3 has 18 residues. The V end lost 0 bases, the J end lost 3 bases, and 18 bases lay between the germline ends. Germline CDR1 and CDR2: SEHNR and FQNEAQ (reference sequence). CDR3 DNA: TGTGCCAGCAGCTTAGCGTCACCGGGACAATGGATCTACAATGAGCAGTTCTTC. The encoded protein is CASSLASPGQWIYNEQFF.

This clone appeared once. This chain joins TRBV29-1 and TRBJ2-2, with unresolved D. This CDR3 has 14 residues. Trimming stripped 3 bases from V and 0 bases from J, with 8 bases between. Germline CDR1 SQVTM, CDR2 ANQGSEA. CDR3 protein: CSVDSDPNTGELFF. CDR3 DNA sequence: TGCAGCGTTGATTCGGACCCGAACACCGGGGAGCTGTTTTTT.

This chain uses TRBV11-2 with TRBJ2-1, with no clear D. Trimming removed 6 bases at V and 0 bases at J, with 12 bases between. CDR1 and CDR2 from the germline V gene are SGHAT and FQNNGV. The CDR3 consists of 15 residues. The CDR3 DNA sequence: TGTGCCAGCAGGATTCCGTTCCTCTCCTACAATGAGCAGTTCTTC. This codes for CASRIPFLSYNEQFF.

This CDR3 reads CAWRPSVSYGYTF. The CDR3 nucleotides are TGTGCCTGGAGGCCCTCCGTGTCCTATGGCTACACCTTC. This sequence joins TRBV30 and TRBJ1-2, with D uncertain. V was cut by 3 bases and J by 4 bases, with 12 bases left in between. CDR1 GTSNPN and CDR2 SVGIG come from the germline V gene (reference sequence). This CDR3 comprises 13 residues.

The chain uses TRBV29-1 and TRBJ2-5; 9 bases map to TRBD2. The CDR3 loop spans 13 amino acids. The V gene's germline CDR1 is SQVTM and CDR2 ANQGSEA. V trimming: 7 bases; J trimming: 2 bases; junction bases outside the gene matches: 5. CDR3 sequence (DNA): TGCAGCGCTCCTAGCGGGAATCAAGAGACCCAGTACTTC. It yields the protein CSAPSGNQETQYF. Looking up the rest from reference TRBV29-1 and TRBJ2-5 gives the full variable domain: SAVISQKPSRDICQRGTSLTIQCQVDSQVTMMFWYRQQPGQSLTLIATANQGSEATYESGFVIDKFPISRPNLTFSTLTVSNMSPEDSSIYLCSAPSGNQETQYFGPGTRLLVL.